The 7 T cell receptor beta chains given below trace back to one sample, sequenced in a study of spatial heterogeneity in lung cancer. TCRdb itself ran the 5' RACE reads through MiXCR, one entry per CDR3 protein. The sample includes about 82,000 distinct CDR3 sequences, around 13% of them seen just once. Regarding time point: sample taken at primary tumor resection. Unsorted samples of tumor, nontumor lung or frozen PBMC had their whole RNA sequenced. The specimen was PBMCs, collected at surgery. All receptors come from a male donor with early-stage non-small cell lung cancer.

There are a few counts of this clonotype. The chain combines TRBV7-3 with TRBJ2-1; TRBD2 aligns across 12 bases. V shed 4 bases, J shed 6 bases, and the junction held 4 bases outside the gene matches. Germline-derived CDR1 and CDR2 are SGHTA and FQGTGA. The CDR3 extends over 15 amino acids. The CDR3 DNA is TGTGCCAGCAGCTCGAGACTAGCGGGAGTCAATGAGCAGTTCTTC. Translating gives CASSSRLAGVNEQFF. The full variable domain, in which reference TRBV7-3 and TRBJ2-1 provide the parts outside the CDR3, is GAGVSQTPSNKVTEKGKYVELRCDPISGHTALYWYRQSLGQGPEFLIYFQGTGAADDSGLPNDRFFAVRPEGSVSTLKIQRTERGDSAVYLCASSSRLAGVNEQFFGPGTRLTVL.

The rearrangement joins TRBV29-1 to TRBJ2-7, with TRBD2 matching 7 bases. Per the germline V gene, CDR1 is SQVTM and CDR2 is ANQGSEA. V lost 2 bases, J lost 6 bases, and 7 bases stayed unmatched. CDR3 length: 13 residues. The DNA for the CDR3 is TGCAGCGTTGAACCTAGCGGAGGAGGCGAGCAGTACTTC. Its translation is CSVEPSGGGEQYF.

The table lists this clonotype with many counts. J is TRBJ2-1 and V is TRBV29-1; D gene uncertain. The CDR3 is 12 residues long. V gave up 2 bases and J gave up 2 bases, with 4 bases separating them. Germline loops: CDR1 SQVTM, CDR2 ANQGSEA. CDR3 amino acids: CSVERAYNEQFF. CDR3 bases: TGCAGCGTTGAAAGGGCCTACAATGAGCAGTTCTTC.

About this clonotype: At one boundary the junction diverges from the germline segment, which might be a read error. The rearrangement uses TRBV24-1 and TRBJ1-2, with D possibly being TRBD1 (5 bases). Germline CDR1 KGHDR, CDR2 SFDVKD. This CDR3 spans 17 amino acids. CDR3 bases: TGTGCCACCACCTTACCCCCCGGGACCCCTTTTCGTTATGGTTACACCTTC. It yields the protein CATTLPPGTPFRYGYTF.

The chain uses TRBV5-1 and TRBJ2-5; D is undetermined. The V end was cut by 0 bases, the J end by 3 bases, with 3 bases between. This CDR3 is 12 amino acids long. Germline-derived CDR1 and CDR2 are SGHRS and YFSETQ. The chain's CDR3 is CASSLAEETQYF. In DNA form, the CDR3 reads TGCGCCAGCAGCTTGGCAGAAGAGACCCAGTACTTC.

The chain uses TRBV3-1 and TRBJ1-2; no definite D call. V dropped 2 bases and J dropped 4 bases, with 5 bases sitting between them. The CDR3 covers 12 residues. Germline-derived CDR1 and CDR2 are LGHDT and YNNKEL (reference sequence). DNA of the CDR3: TGTGCCAGCAGCCAACGCGGCTATGGCTACACCTTC. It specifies CASSQRGYGYTF.

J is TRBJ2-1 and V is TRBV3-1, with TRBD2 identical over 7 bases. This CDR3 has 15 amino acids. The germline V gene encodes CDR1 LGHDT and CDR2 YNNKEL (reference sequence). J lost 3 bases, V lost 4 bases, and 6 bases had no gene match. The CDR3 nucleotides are TGTGCCAGCAGCCCGACCCGGACTAGCTACAATGAGCAGTTCTTC. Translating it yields CASSPTRTSYNEQFF.